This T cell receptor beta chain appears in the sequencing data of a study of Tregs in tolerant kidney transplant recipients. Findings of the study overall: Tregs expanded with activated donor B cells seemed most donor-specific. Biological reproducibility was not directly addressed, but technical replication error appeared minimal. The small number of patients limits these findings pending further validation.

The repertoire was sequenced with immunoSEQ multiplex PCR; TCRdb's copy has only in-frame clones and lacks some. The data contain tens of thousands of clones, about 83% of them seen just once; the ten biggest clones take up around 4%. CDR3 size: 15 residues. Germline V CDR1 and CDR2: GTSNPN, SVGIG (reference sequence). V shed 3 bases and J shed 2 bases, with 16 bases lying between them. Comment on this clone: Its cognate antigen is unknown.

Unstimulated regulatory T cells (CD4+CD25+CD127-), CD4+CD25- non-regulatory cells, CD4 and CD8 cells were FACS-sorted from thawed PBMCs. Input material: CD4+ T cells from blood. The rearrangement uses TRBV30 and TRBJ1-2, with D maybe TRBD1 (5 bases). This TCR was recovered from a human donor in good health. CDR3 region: CAWRRGRSLNYGYTF. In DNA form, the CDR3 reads TGTGCCTGGAGGAGGGGCCGCTCCCTCAACTATGGCTACACCTTC. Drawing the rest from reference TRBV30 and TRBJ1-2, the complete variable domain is SQTIHQWPATLVQPVGSPLSLECTVEGTSNPNLYWYRQAAGRGLQLLFYSVGIGQISSEVPQNLSASRPQDRQFILSSKKLLLSDSGFYLCAWRRGRSLNYGYTFGSGTRLTVV.